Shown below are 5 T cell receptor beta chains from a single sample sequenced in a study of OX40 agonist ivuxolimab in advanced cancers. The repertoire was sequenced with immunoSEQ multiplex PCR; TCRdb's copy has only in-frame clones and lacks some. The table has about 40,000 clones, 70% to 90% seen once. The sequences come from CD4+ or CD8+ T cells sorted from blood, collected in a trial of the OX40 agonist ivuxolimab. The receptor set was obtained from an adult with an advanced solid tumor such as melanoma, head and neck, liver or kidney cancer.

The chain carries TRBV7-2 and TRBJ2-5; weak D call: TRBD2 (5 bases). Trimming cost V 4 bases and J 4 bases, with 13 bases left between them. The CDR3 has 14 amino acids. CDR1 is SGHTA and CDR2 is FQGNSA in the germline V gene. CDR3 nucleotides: TGTGCCAGCAGCTCAGAGAGGGCCTTAGAGACCCAGTACTTC. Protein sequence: CASSSERALETQYF. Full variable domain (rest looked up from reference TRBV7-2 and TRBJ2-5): GAGVSQSPSNKVTEKGKDVELRCDPISGHTALYWYRQSLGQGLEFLIYFQGNSAPDKSGLPSDRFSAERTGGSVSTLTIQRTQQEDSAVYLCASSSERALETQYFGPGTRLLVL.

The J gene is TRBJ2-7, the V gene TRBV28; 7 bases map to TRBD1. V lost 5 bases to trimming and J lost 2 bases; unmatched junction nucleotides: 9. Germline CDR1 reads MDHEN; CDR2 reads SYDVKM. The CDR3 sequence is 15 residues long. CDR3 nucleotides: TGTGCCAGCAGTATAACCGGGACAGCACCCTACGAGCAGTACTTC. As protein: CASSITGTAPYEQYF.

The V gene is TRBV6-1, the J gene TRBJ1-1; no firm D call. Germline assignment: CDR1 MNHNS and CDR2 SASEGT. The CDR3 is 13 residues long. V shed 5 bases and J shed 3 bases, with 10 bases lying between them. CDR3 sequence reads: CASSRPLDTEAFF. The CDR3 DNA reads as TGTGCCAGCAGTCGACCCTTGGACACTGAAGCTTTCTTT.

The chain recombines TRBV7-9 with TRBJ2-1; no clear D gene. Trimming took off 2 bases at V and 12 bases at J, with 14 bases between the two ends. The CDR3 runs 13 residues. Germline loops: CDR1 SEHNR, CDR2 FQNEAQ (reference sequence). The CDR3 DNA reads TGTGCCAGCAGCTTAATAGTAGGTGACTTGCAGTTCTTC. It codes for CASSLIVGDLQFF.

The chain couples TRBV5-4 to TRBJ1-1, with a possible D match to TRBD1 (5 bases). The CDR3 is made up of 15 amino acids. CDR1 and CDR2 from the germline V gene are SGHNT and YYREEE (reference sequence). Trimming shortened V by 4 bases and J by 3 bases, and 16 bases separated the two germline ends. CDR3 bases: TGTGCCAGCAGCCCCCTGGGGCAGGAGTACACTGAAGCTTTCTTT. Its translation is CASSPLGQEYTEAFF.